This T cell receptor beta chain was identified in a study of post-analysis software for immune sequencing data. CDR1 and CDR2 from the germline V gene are MGHRA and YSYEKL. Deletions cut 2 bases from V and 2 bases from J, with 10 bases between. There are 14 residues in the CDR3. cDNA libraries of TCR beta carried unique molecular identifiers. MiXCR was run by TCRdb on the PCR reads, yielding one entry per CDR3 protein. Among 650,000 to 850,000 distinct CDR3 sequences, about 57% were seen once, and the ten largest hold roughly 4.4%. Study-level findings and limits: The five TRBV segments detected at higher frequency in patients than in controls included TRBV5-6, TRBV5-1 and TRBV20-1.

Of note for this clonotype: Its specificity is not known.

Sequencing was done on a sample of blood. V usage is TRBV4-1 and J usage is TRBJ2-7; D is ambiguous. The clonotype was recovered from a girl between 10 and 17 years old with multiple sclerosis. CDR3 coding DNA: TGCGCCAGCAGCCAATTCGACGGAGCCTACGAGCAGTACTTC. Encoded protein: CASSQFDGAYEQYF.